The sequence of this T cell receptor beta chain was determined in a study of T cells in Graves' hyperthyroidism and ophthalmopathy. Amplified TCR beta CDR3 regions derived from RNA transcripts. A first-round RT-PCR of the TCR CDR3 used the HTBI primer set. In TCRdb, the multiplex PCR reads were re-called with MiXCR into one record per CDR3 protein. The sample lists 300,000 to 450,000 distinct CDR3 sequences; about 14% were seen once. Overall study findings and caveats: Most expanded thyroid clonotypes above 0.001 recurred in blood.

This clonotype has at least ten counts. Its target is not known. The CDR3 is 15 amino acids. V shed 2 bases and J 6 bases; nucleotides not matched to a gene: 5. Per the germline V gene, CDR1 is MDHEN and CDR2 is SYDVKM. Clinical symptoms, serum thyroxine and TRAb, thyroid ultrasound and orbital computed tomography together formed the diagnostic basis. This rearrangement joins TRBV28 to TRBJ1-1; 11 nucleotides line up with TRBD1. This clonotype was sampled from a woman in her 30s with Graves' ophthalmopathy. What was sequenced was blood. The CDR3 region is CASSLRTGGLAEAFF. Written as DNA, the CDR3 is TGTGCCAGCAGTTTAAGGACAGGGGGCTTGGCTGAAGCTTTCTTT.